A single sample gave rise to the 27 T cell receptor beta chains below, sequenced in a study of beta chain features in type 1 diabetes. The sequenced template was cDNA made from the entire isolated RNA. Produced via immunoSEQ multiplex PCR; TCRdb's table is partial and in-frame only. The sample lists roughly 250,000 clones, around 65% occurring once. Sequenced input: naive CD4+ T cells from blood. The receptors shown here come from a man in his thirties or forties in good health.

The gene calls are TRBV5-4 and TRBJ2-6; D not certain. V was trimmed by 2 bases and J by 0 bases, leaving 9 bases between them. Germline CDR1 and CDR2: SGHNT and YYREEE (reference sequence). The CDR3 extends over 16 amino acids. The CDR3 sequence: CASSLGRLSGANVLTF. In DNA form, the CDR3 reads TGTGCCAGCAGCTTAGGACGGCTCTCTGGGGCCAACGTCCTGACTTTC.

The genes are TRBV10-3 and TRBJ2-3; D not resolved. This CDR3 spans 13 amino acids. Germline CDR1 ENHRY, CDR2 SYGVKD. V lost 4 bases to trimming and J lost 2 bases, with 7 bases between them. CDR3 DNA sequence: TGTGCCATCAGTGTACATCCCACAGATACGCAGTATTTT. Protein sequence: CAISVHPTDTQYF.

The chain uses TRBV12-5 and TRBJ2-7, with TRBD2 identical over 10 bases. The CDR3 runs 14 residues. Germline trimming cut 9 bases from V and 4 bases from J; bases unmatched to any gene: 9. Germline values: CDR1 LGHNT, CDR2 FRNRAP. CDR3 nucleotides: TGTGCTAGCTCTCCGGCTAGCGGGAGTTACGAGCAGTACTTC. The encoded protein is CASSPASGSYEQYF.

This rearrangement joins TRBV30 to TRBJ1-2; D gene ambiguous. The CDR3 sequence is 12 residues long. Germline V CDR1 and CDR2: GTSNPN, SVGIG (reference sequence). V was shortened by 5 bases and J by 7 bases, with 14 bases between the two germline ends. CDR3 in DNA: TGTGCCTGGGCCGGGCCAGGCCTTGGCTACACCTTC. Its translation: CAWAGPGLGYTF.

This chain uses TRBV9 with TRBJ2-5; a weak D match, TRBD1 (6 bases). Germline V gene sequence: CDR1 SGDLS, CDR2 YYNGEE. With 0 bases removed from V and 1 base from J, the gap between germline ends came to 13 bases. CDR3 length: 16 residues. The CDR3 DNA follows: TGTGCCAGCAGCGTAGGGGTTTACAGGGTCCAAGAGACCCAGTACTTC. This codes for CASSVGVYRVQETQYF.

The chain employs TRBV7-2 and TRBJ2-3; 9 nucleotides align to TRBD2. J gave up 1 base and V 5 bases, and 4 bases lay outside the gene matches. CDR1 and CDR2 from the germline V gene are SGHTA and FQGNSA. The CDR3 extends over 15 amino acids. CDR3 coding DNA: TGTGCCAGCAGCAAAGCTAGCGGGGGCACAGATACGCAGTATTTT. Translated: CASSKASGGTDTQYF.

The chain recombines TRBV29-1 with TRBJ2-7, with 10 bases that match TRBD1. Germline lookup yields CDR1 SQVTM and CDR2 ANQGSEA. The J segment lost 3 bases and the V segment lost 6 bases, leaving 8 bases of the junction unmatched. There are 14 residues in the CDR3. The CDR3 DNA is TGCAGCGTACAAACCGGGACAGGGGACTACGAGCAGTACTTC. It encodes CSVQTGTGDYEQYF.

CDR3 coding DNA: TGTGCCTGGGGACAGGCCAACACTGAAGCTTTCTTT. It encodes CAWGQANTEAFF. The V gene is TRBV30, the J gene TRBJ1-1; the match to TRBD1 covers 7 bases. This CDR3 comprises 12 residues. Germline CDR1 GTSNPN, CDR2 SVGIG (reference sequence). V was pared by 5 bases and J by 2 bases, with 2 bases of the junction left unmatched.

The chain is built from TRBV5-1 and TRBJ2-3; D possibly corresponds to TRBD1 (5 bases). Germline values: CDR1 SGHRS, CDR2 YFSETQ. The V gene lost 5 bases and the J gene lost 5 bases, with 12 bases spanning the gap. The CDR3 contains 13 residues. In nucleotides, the CDR3 is TGCGCCAGCAGGACTCCAGGGATAGATACGCAGTATTTT. Its translation is CASRTPGIDTQYF.

The chain links TRBV30 to TRBJ1-1, with 9 bases identical to TRBD1. The CDR3 is 13 amino acids. Germline V gives CDR1 GTSNPN, CDR2 SVGIG (reference sequence). V trimming: 7 bases; J trimming: 2 bases; junction bases outside the gene matches: 5. The CDR3 nucleotides read TGTGCCTTCACAGGGGGCTTTAACACTGAAGCTTTCTTT. Protein product: CAFTGGFNTEAFF.

This clone showed up just a few times. The gene calls are TRBV30 and TRBJ2-5, with D uncertain. The V end lost 5 bases, the J end lost 5 bases, and 12 bases lay between the germline ends. The CDR3 contains 12 residues. The germline gives CDR1 GTSNPN, CDR2 SVGIG (reference sequence). This CDR3 reads CAWGRQWETQYF. CDR3 in DNA: TGTGCCTGGGGTCGCCAATGGGAGACCCAGTACTTC.

The J gene is TRBJ2-5, the V gene TRBV29-1; 7 nucleotides align to TRBD1. J was trimmed by 3 bases and V by 4 bases; bases with no gene match: 11. The CDR3 is 15 residues long. Germline-derived CDR1 and CDR2 are SQVTM and ANQGSEA. The CDR3 spells CSVVDTGVQKETQYF. DNA for the CDR3: TGCAGCGTTGTAGACACAGGGGTCCAAAAAGAGACCCAGTACTTC.

The chain is built from TRBV15 and TRBJ1-5; 7 nucleotides line up with TRBD1. Unmatched junction bases numbered 5, after V lost 4 bases and J lost 2 bases. Germline CDR1 and CDR2: LNHNV and YYDKDF (reference sequence). This CDR3 contains 15 residues. The CDR3, as DNA: TGTGCCACCAGCACCGACAGGGATGGCAATCAGCCCCAGCATTTT. Residues: CATSTDRDGNQPQHF.

The J gene is TRBJ2-1, the V gene TRBV29-1; 10 nucleotides match TRBD1. V lost 4 bases to trimming and J lost 7 bases; unmatched junction nucleotides: 4. The CDR3 has 13 amino acids. Germline V gives CDR1 SQVTM, CDR2 ANQGSEA. The DNA for the CDR3 is TGCAGCGTTGCGACAGGGGGCTATAATGAGCAGTTCTTC. Translating gives CSVATGGYNEQFF.

This chain links TRBV29-1 with TRBJ2-4, with no clear D. The V gene's germline CDR1 is SQVTM and CDR2 ANQGSEA. This CDR3 contains 17 residues. V lost 5 bases and J 3 bases, leaving 23 bases between the germline ends. The DNA of the CDR3 is TGCAGCGTTACGGACCATCCATCAGAACTTGGCAAAAACATTCAGTACTTC. It codes for CSVTDHPSELGKNIQYF.

The chain is built from TRBV29-1 and TRBJ2-7, with D maybe TRBD2 (5 bases). The V and J ends lost 0 bases and 1 base respectively, with 7 bases between them. Germline lookup yields CDR1 SQVTM and CDR2 ANQGSEA. The CDR3 loop spans 13 amino acids. The CDR3 region is CSVEDEGSYEQYF. As DNA, the CDR3 is TGCAGCGTTGAAGATGAGGGTTCCTACGAGCAGTACTTC.

The J gene is TRBJ2-1, the V gene TRBV30, with D possibly TRBD1 on 6 matching bases. CDR3 size: 13 residues. Trimming removed 0 bases at V and 6 bases at J, with 9 bases between. The germline V gene encodes CDR1 GTSNPN and CDR2 SVGIG (reference sequence). CDR3 nucleotides: TGTGCCTGGAGTGTTGTCAGGGGCAATGAGCAGTTCTTC. Its protein is CAWSVVRGNEQFF.

This rearrangement joins TRBV10-3 to TRBJ1-1; D not certain. Trimming took off 11 bases at V and 1 base at J, with 5 bases between the two ends. Germline V gene data show CDR1 as ENHRY and CDR2 as SYGVKD. This CDR3 comprises 10 residues. The CDR3 here is CAAGNTEAFF. The CDR3 nucleotides are TGTGCCGCGGGGAACACTGAAGCTTTCTTT.

The chain carries TRBV30 and TRBJ1-2; D is unclear. This CDR3 has 14 amino acids. Germline V gene lookup returns CDR1 GTSNPN and CDR2 SVGIG (reference sequence). V gave up 0 bases and J gave up 0 bases, with 8 bases separating them. In DNA form, the CDR3 reads TGTGCCTGGAGTGTACGACGAGCTAACTATGGCTACACCTTC. Amino acids: CAWSVRRANYGYTF.

This chain connects TRBV30 to TRBJ2-2, with D hard to call. V dropped 2 bases and J dropped 1 base, with 2 bases sitting between them. Germline CDR1 reads GTSNPN; CDR2 reads SVGIG (reference sequence). The CDR3 runs 12 residues. The CDR3: CAWSRNTGELFF. The CDR3 DNA follows: TGTGCCTGGAGTCGGAACACCGGGGAGCTGTTTTTT.

The chain employs TRBV7-9 and TRBJ1-1; the match to TRBD1 covers 8 bases. V was pared by 4 bases and J by 10 bases, with 8 bases of the junction left unmatched. The length of the CDR3 is 13 residues. The germline gives CDR1 SEHNR, CDR2 FQNEAQ (reference sequence). CDR3 coding DNA: TGTGCCAGCAGCTCCGGGACAGGTCGGGGAGCTTTCTTT. Its translation is CASSSGTGRGAFF.

V and J are TRBV18 and TRBJ2-5, with D perhaps matching TRBD1 (5 bases). The ends were cut back, 5 bases at V and 4 bases at J, with 17 bases in the middle. Germline V gene lookup returns CDR1 KGHSH and CDR2 LQKENI. The CDR3 consists of 15 residues. The CDR3 region has the DNA TGTGCCAGCTCAGCATACCAGGGTCCGGGAGAGACCCAGTACTTC. It yields the protein CASSAYQGPGETQYF.

Remarks on this clone: Within the sample, other DNA sequences also encode this same CDR3. The V call is TRBV30, the J call TRBJ1-5; D unresolved. V lost 2 bases and J 1 base, leaving 6 bases between the germline ends. In germline, CDR1 is GTSNPN, CDR2 SVGIG (reference sequence). This CDR3 contains 13 residues. CDR3 in DNA: TGTGCCTGGAGTCCGGACAGCAATCAGCCCCAGCATTTT. Translation: CAWSPDSNQPQHF.

The gene calls are TRBV9 and TRBJ2-3; D gene unclear. V was pared by 4 bases and J by 2 bases, with 14 bases between. The length of the CDR3 is 15 residues. CDR1 and CDR2 (germline): SGDLS, YYNGEE. Here the CDR3 DNA reads TGTGCCAGCAGCCCCGGACGTACCGCCACAGATACGCAGTATTTT. This codes for CASSPGRTATDTQYF.

This clone was seen once. Other DNA sequences in this sample translate to the same CDR3. The V and J genes are TRBV29-1 and TRBJ1-1, with a tentative D call TRBD1 (5 bases). The germline V gene has CDR1 SQVTM and CDR2 ANQGSEA. CDR3 length: 12 amino acids. The V and J ends lost 6 bases and 1 base respectively, with 9 bases between them. DNA for the CDR3: TGCAGCGTCGGACAACAGAACACTGAAGCTTTCTTT. It codes for CSVGQQNTEAFF.

The genes are TRBV29-1 and TRBJ1-2; 11 bases match TRBD1. V shed 1 base, J shed 7 bases, and the junction held 5 bases outside the gene matches. The CDR3 contains 14 residues. CDR1 is SQVTM, CDR2 ANQGSEA, per germline. The CDR3 spells CSVEVGQGAGGYTF. The CDR3 nucleotides read TGCAGCGTTGAAGTAGGACAGGGGGCCGGTGGCTACACCTTC.

The chain recombines TRBV7-9 with TRBJ1-2; 7 nucleotides agree with TRBD1. The CDR3 extends over 15 amino acids. V gave up 6 bases and J gave up 2 bases; unmatched junction bases: 9. CDR1 and CDR2 from the germline V gene are SEHNR and FQNEAQ (reference sequence). Here the CDR3 reads CASSLIDRVNYGYTF. DNA of the CDR3: TGTGCCAGCAGTTTGATCGACAGGGTAAACTATGGCTACACCTTC.